The source of this T cell receptor (beta chain) is a study of blood T cells in healthy people across ages. A second roughly 6 to 11 cycle PCR used barcoded and J-beta primers. TCRdb redid the calling of the 5' RACE reads with MiXCR, one entry per CDR3 protein. The profile shows roughly 1,700,000 distinct CDR3 sequences, 28% of them singletons. This clonotype occurred many times. Source material: blood. The sequence was obtained from a woman aged 25 to 39 in good health.

Here the CDR3 DNA reads TGCAGTGCTAGAGACGGGATCAATCAGCCCCAGCATTTT. Translated, it gives CSARDGINQPQHF. This chain links TRBV20-1 with TRBJ1-5; D uncertain. The ends were cut back, 0 bases at V and 3 bases at J, with 6 bases in the middle. Per the germline V gene, CDR1 is DFQATT and CDR2 is SNEGSKA (reference sequence). The length of the CDR3 is 13 residues.